The 16 T cell receptor beta chains reported below all come from one sample, sequenced in a study of cytomegalovirus exposure and HLA in healthy donors (dated 2017 in TCRdb). The library was made by the immunoSEQ multiplex PCR assay. In its TCRdb copy, this immuneACCESS table keeps in-frame sequences only and misses some clones. Where compared with another copy, unresolved V genes explain less than half of these, and the others have no known cause. The sample table records about 180,000 clones; 85% of these occur just once. The ten largest clones take up 16% of the sample. Material: PBMCs. The receptors here all came from a young man in good health and CMV-seropositive.

The chain has TRBV7-8 and TRBJ1-2, with 10 nucleotides matching TRBD1. The junction had 10 bases not matched to a gene; V was cut back by 5 bases and J by 4 bases. This CDR3 is built from 16 residues. Germline-derived CDR1 and CDR2 are SGHVS and FQNEAQ. CDR3 in amino acids: CASSPLARTGGYGYTF. DNA of the CDR3: TGTGCCAGCAGCCCACTCGCCCGGACAGGGGGCTATGGCTACACCTTC. The full variable domain, rest sourced from reference TRBV7-8 and TRBJ1-2, is GAGVSQSPRYKVAKRGQDVALRCDPISGHVSLFWYQQALGQGPEFLTYFQNEAQLDKSGLPSDRFFAERPEGSVSTLKIQRTQQEDSAVYLCASSPLARTGGYGYTFGSGTRLTVV.

The J gene is TRBJ2-1, the V gene TRBV5-1; D might be TRBD1 (6 bases). The CDR3 sequence is 13 residues long. V dropped 4 bases and J dropped 8 bases, with 13 bases sitting between them. The V gene's germline CDR1 is SGHRS and CDR2 YFSETQ. Written as DNA, the CDR3 is TGCGCCAGCAGCAGGGGTGGGGGCGATGAGCAGTTCTTC. It translates to CASSRGGGDEQFF.

The V call is TRBV27, the J call TRBJ1-1; weak D call: TRBD1 (6 bases). CDR1 is MNHEY and CDR2 is SMNVEV in the germline V gene (reference sequence). The V end was cut by 7 bases, the J end by 4 bases, with 16 bases between. This CDR3 region has 14 residues. For the CDR3, the DNA is TGTGCCAGCAAATTAAGGGGGTCGGGCACTGAAGCTTTCTTT. It codes for CASKLRGSGTEAFF.

This sequence joins TRBV4-2 and TRBJ2-7, with TRBD2 identical over 9 bases. The germline CDR1 and CDR2 sequences are LGHNA and YNFKEQ. The trim removed 0 bases at V and 5 bases at J, leaving 8 bases unmatched. CDR3 length: 16 residues. CDR3 coding DNA: TGTGCCAGCAGCCAAGAAGGCGCGGGAGGGGGCGACGAGCAGTACTTC. Protein sequence: CASSQEGAGGGDEQYF.

The gene calls are TRBV7-2 and TRBJ2-3, with D hard to call. CDR1 is SGHTA and CDR2 is FQGNSA in the germline V gene. The CDR3 has 13 amino acids. The germline V and J ends were trimmed by 1 base and 6 bases, with 8 bases remaining between them. The CDR3 nucleotides read TGTGCCAGCAGCTTAGGACCGAGGGATACGCAGTATTTT. This translates into CASSLGPRDTQYF.

The rearrangement joins TRBV4-1 to TRBJ2-7; TRBD1 agrees at 7 bases. The CDR3 contains 17 residues. Germline-derived CDR1 and CDR2 are MGHRA and YSYEKL. J gave up 0 bases and V 2 bases, and 10 bases lay outside the gene matches. The CDR3 sequence is CASSQYQQGYLSYEQYF. The CDR3 coding sequence is TGCGCCAGCAGCCAATACCAACAGGGGTACCTCTCCTACGAGCAGTACTTC.

With respect to this clone: One end of the junction varies from germline; a read error may be responsible. The rearrangement links TRBV7-7 to TRBJ2-3; D may be TRBD2 (6 bases). CDR1 SSHAT and CDR2 FNYEAQ come from the germline V gene (reference sequence). This CDR3 is built from 16 residues. CDR3 region: CASSLGGPHITDTQYF. The CDR3 DNA reads as TGTGCTAGCAGCCTGGGGGGTCCCCACATCACAGATACGCAGTATTTT.

The chain is built from TRBV10-3 and TRBJ2-3; 8 nucleotides line up with TRBD2. The V gene's germline CDR1 is ENHRY and CDR2 SYGVKD. This CDR3 comprises 15 residues. V was clipped by 3 bases and J by 4 bases; unmatched bases: 6. The CDR3 DNA follows: TGTGCCATCAGTGATACCAGCGGGGGACCAGATACGCAGTATTTT. Its translation is CAISDTSGGPDTQYF.

J is TRBJ1-1 and V is TRBV4-1, with a weak D call TRBD1 (6 bases). This CDR3 has 11 amino acids. V lost 5 bases and J 10 bases, leaving 11 bases between the germline ends. Germline values: CDR1 MGHRA, CDR2 YSYEKL. DNA of the CDR3: TGCGCCAGCAGCACAGGGTCGGGAGCTTTCTTT. This sequence encodes CASSTGSGAFF.

The V call is TRBV27, the J call TRBJ2-7; the match to TRBD1 covers 7 bases. Germline assignment: CDR1 MNHEY and CDR2 SMNVEV (reference sequence). V shed 1 base, J shed 5 bases, and the junction held 5 bases outside the gene matches. This CDR3 spans 14 amino acids. For the CDR3, the DNA is TGTGCCAGCAGTTTATATAGGACAGGAGACGAGCAGTACTTC. Protein: CASSLYRTGDEQYF.

This CDR3 is CASSLLSGRAFTDTQYF. The CDR3 nucleotides read TGTGCCAGCAGCTTGCTTAGCGGGAGGGCCTTCACAGATACGCAGTATTTT. This chain links TRBV7-2 with TRBJ2-3; 11 bases map to TRBD2. The CDR3 is 17 residues long. V trimming: 3 bases; J trimming: 2 bases; junction bases outside the gene matches: 7. From germline, CDR1 is SGHTA and CDR2 FQGNSA.

This chain uses TRBV6-5 with TRBJ2-5, with 9 bases matching TRBD2. Germline CDR1 MNHEY, CDR2 SVGAGI. Trimming cost V 5 bases and J 5 bases; bases outside gene matches: 9. The CDR3 has 15 residues. Here the CDR3 DNA reads TGTGCCAGCAGTACCCGGGCGGGGGGGCTGGAGACCCAGTACTTC. Translated, it gives CASSTRAGGLETQYF.

This clone has just a few counts. The rearrangement uses TRBV28 and TRBJ1-1, with D possibly matching TRBD1 (6 bases). CDR1 is MDHEN and CDR2 is SYDVKM in the germline V gene. This CDR3 has 14 amino acids. Trimming removed 2 bases at V and 5 bases at J, with 12 bases between. The CDR3 protein is CASSLIYRETEAFF. The DNA for the CDR3 is TGTGCCAGCAGTTTAATCTACAGGGAGACTGAAGCTTTCTTT.

The CDR3 region has the DNA TGTGCCAGCAGCTTAGCCCCAGGGTTGGATGGCTACACCTTC. This translates into CASSLAPGLDGYTF. The rearrangement uses TRBV7-2 and TRBJ1-2, with D possibly being TRBD1 (5 bases). The CDR3 length is 14 residues. V lost 0 bases and J 6 bases, leaving 11 bases between the germline ends. Looked up from germline, CDR1 is SGHTA and CDR2 is FQGNSA.

A word on this clone: A junction end diverges from the germline sequence, so it may reflect a read error. The CDR3: CASSLVAGTGGYAQYF. The CDR3, as DNA: TGTGCCAGCAGCTTAGTGGCCGGGACAGGTGGTTACGCGCAGTACTTC. This sequence joins TRBV7-9 and TRBJ2-7; 8 nucleotides agree with TRBD1. Germline lookup yields CDR1 SEHNR and CDR2 FQNEAQ (reference sequence). The CDR3 spans 16 residues.

This clone showed up just a few times. V usage is TRBV11-3 and J usage is TRBJ1-5; no reliable D call. V was cut by 3 bases and J by 1 base, with 4 bases left in between. This CDR3 is built from 13 residues. CDR1 SGHNT and CDR2 YENEEA come from the germline V gene. The CDR3: CASSLQSNQPQHF. CDR3 nucleotide sequence: TGTGCCAGCAGCTTGCAGAGCAATCAGCCCCAGCATTTT.